This T cell receptor (beta chain) was sequenced during a study of blood T cell repertoires in COVID-19. The assay was immunoSEQ multiplex PCR, and TCRdb's table has in-frame clones only and misses some. The data hold roughly 180,000 clones, with 80% to 90% observed a single time. In germline, CDR1 is KGHDR, CDR2 SFDVKD. The CDR3 totals 15 residues. V gave up 4 bases and J gave up 6 bases, with 16 bases separating them. The receptor was derived from a woman between 40 and 55 years old with COVID-19, enrolled during active disease. The rearrangement joins TRBV24-1 to TRBJ2-3; a possible D gene is TRBD1 (6 bases). Sequenced material: peripheral blood. CDR3 protein: CATSEYQPGADTQYF. The CDR3 nucleotides read TGTGCCACCAGTGAATACCAACCAGGGGCTGATACGCAGTATTTT.